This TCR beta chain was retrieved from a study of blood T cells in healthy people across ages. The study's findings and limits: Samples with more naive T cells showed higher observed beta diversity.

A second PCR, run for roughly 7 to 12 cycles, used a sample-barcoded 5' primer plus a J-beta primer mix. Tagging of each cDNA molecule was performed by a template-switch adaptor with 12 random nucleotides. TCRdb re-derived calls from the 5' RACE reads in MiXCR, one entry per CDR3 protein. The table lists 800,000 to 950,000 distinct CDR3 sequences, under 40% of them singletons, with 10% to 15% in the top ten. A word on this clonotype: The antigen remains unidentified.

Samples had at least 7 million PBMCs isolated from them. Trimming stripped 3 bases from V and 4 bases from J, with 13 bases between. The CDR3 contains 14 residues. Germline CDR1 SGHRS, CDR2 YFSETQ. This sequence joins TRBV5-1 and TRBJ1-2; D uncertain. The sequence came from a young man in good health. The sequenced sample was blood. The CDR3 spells CASSWWLAAYGYTF. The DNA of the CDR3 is TGCGCCAGCAGCTGGTGGTTGGCGGCCTATGGCTACACCTTC.